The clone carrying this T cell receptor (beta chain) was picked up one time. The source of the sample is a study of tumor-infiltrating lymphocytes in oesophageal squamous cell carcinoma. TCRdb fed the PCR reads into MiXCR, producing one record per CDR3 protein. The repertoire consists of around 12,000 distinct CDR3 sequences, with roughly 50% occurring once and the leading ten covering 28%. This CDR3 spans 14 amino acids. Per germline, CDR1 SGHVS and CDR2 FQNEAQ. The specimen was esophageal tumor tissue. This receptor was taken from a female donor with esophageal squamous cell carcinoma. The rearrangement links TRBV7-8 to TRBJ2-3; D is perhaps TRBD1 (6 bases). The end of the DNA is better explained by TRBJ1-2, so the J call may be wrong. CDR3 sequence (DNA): TGTGCCAGCACGCTAACAGGGTCTGGGGGGGGCTACACCTTC. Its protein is CASTLTGSGGGYTF.